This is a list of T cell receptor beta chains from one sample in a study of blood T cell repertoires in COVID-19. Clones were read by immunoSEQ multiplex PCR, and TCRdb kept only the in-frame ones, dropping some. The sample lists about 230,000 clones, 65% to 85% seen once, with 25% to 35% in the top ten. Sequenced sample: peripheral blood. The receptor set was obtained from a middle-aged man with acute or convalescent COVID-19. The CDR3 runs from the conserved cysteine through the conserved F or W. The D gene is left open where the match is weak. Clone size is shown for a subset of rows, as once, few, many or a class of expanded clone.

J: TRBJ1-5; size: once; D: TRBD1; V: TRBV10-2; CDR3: CASTPTGRYQPQHF; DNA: TGCGCCAGCACCCCGACAGGGCGTTATCAGCCCCAGCATTTT
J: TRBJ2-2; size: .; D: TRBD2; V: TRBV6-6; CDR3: CASSYSRASGSGELFF; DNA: TGTGCCAGCAGTTACTCGAGGGCTAGCGGGTCCGGGGAGCTGTTTTTT
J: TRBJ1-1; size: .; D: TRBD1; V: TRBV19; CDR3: CASSGQDNTEAFF; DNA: TGTGCCAGTTCGGGACAGGATAACACTGAAGCTTTCTTT
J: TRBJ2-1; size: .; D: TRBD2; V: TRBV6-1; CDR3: CASSDPGGSSYNEQFF; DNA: TGTGCCAGCAGTGACCCGGGAGGGAGCTCCTACAATGAGCAGTTCTTC
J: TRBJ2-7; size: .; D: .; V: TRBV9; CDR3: CASSVNTGGAYEQYF; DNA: TGTGCCAGCAGCGTAAATACTGGAGGGGCCTACGAGCAGTACTTC
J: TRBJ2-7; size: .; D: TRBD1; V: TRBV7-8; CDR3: CASSPTGQTYEQYF; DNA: TGTGCCAGCAGCCCTACGGGACAGACCTACGAGCAGTACTTC
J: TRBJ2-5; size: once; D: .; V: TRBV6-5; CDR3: CASSSQGIAKETQYF; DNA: TGTGCCAGCAGTTCTCAGGGAATCGCAAAAGAGACCCAGTACTTC
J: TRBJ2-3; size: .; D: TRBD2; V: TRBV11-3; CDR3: CASSLTSGIVTQYF; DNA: TGTGCCAGCAGCTTAACTAGCGGGATAGTTACGCAGTATTTT
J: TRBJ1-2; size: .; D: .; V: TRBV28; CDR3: CASRPQGSYGYTF; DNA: TGTGCCAGCAGACCTCAGGGGAGCTATGGCTACACCTTC
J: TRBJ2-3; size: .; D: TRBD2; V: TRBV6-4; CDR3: CASSKTSGRLDTQYF; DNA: TGTGCCAGCAGTAAAACTAGCGGGAGGTTGGATACGCAGTATTTT
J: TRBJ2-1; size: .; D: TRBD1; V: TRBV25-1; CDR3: CASRGTGGPSYNEQFF; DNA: TGTGCCAGCAGGGGAACAGGGGGCCCCTCCTACAATGAGCAGTTCTTC
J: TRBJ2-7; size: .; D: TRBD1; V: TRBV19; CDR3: CASSMVGQGIQRREQYF; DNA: TGTGCCAGTAGTATGGTGGGACAGGGGATTCAAAGGCGCGAGCAGTACTTC